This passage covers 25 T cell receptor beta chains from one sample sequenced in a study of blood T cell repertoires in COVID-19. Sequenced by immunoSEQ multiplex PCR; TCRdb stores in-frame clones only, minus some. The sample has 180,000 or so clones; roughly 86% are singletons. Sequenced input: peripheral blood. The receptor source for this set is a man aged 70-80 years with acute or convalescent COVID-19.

The CDR3 DNA sequence: TGTGCCAGCAGTTTTAGCGGGCTAGCCAAAAACATTCAGTACTTC. Its translation is CASSFSGLAKNIQYF. The rearrangement uses TRBV27 and TRBJ2-4; 7 nucleotides match TRBD2. Per germline, CDR1 MNHEY and CDR2 SMNVEV (reference sequence). Trimming removed 3 bases from V and 0 bases from J; junction bases left unmatched: 2. The CDR3 consists of 15 residues.

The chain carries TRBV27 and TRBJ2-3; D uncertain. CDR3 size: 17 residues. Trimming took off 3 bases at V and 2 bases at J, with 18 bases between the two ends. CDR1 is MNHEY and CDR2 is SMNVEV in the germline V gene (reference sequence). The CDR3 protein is CASSLGGPHTLTDTQYF. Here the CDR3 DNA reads TGTGCCAGCAGTTTGGGTGGGCCACACACGCTCACAGATACGCAGTATTTT.

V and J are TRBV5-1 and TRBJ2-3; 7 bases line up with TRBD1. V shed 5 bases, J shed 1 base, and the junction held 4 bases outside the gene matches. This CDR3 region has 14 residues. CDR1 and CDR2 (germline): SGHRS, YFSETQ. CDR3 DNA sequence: TGCGCCAGCAGGAAAACAGGGGGCACAGATACGCAGTATTTT. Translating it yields CASRKTGGTDTQYF.

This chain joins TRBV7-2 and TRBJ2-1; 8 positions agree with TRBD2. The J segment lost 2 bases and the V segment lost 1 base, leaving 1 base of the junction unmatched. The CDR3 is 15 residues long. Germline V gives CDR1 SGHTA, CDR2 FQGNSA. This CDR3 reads CASSLERGPYNEQFF. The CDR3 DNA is TGTGCCAGCAGCTTAGAGCGGGGGCCCTACAATGAGCAGTTCTTC.

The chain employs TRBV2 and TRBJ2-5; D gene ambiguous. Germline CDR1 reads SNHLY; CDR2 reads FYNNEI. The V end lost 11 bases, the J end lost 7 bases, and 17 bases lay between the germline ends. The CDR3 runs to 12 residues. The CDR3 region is CADNPDSGTQYF. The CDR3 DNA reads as TGTGCCGACAATCCCGATTCAGGGACCCAGTACTTC.

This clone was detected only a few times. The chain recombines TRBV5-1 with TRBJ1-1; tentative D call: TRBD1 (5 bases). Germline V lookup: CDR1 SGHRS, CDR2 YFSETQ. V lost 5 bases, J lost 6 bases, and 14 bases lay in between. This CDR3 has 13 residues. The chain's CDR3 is CASRQDGWSEAFF. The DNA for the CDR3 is TGCGCCAGCAGACAGGACGGGTGGTCTGAAGCTTTCTTT.

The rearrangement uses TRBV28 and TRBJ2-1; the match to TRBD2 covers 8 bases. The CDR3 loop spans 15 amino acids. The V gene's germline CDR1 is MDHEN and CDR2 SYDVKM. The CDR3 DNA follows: TGTAACAGCGGGAGCTCCCTTTCGGGTAGCAATGAGCAGTTCTTC. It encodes CNSGSSLSGSNEQFF.

CDR3 loop: CASSAQGPYGYTF. As DNA, the CDR3 is TGTGCCAGTAGTGCCCAGGGGCCCTATGGCTACACCTTC. V gene TRBV19 combines with J gene TRBJ1-2, with D tentatively TRBD1 (6 bases). Trimming pared 5 bases from V and 4 bases from J, leaving 11 bases between. The CDR3 covers 13 residues. The germline gives CDR1 LNHDA, CDR2 SQIVND (reference sequence).

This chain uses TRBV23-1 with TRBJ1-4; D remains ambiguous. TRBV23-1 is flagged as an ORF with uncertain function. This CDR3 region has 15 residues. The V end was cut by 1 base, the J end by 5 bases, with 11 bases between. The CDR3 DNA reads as TGCGCCAGCAGTCAATATGGCAGTAAGAATGAAAAACTGTTTTTT. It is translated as CASSQYGSKNEKLFF.

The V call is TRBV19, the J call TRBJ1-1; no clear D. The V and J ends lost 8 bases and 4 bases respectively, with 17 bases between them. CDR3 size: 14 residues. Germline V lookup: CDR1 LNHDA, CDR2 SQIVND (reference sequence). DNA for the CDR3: TGTGCCAGTGCATCGCAGGTGGCGAGCACTGAAGCTTTCTTT. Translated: CASASQVASTEAFF.

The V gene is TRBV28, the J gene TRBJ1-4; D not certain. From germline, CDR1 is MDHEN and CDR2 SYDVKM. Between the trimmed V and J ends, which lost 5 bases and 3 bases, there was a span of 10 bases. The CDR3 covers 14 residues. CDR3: CASSLYGSNEKLFF. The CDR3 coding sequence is TGTGCCAGCAGTCTCTACGGGTCTAATGAAAAACTGTTTTTT. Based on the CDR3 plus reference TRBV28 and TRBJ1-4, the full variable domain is DVKVTQSSRYLVKRTGEKVFLECVQDMDHENMFWYRQDPGLGLRLIYFSYDVKMKEKGDIPEGYSVSREKKERFSLILESASTNQTSMYLCASSLYGSNEKLFFGSGTQLSVL.

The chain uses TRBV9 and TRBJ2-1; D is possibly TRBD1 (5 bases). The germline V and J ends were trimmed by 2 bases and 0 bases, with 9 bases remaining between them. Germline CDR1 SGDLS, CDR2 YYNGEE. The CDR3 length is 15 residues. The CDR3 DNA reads TGTGCCAGCAGCGTTGACAGTCACTCCTACAATGAGCAGTTCTTC. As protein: CASSVDSHSYNEQFF.

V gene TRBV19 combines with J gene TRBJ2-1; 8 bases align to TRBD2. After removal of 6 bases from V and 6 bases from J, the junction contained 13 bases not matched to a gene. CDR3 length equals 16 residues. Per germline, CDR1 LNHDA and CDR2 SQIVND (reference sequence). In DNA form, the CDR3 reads TGTGCCAGTAGCATCAGCGGGATCGGGGGGGCCAATGAGCAGTTCTTC. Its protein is CASSISGIGGANEQFF.

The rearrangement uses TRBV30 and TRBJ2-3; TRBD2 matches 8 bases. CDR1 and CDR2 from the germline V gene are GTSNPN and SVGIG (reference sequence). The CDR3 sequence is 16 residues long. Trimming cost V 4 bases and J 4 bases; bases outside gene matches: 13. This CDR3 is CAWNGRLAGPPDTQYF. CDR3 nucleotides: TGTGCCTGGAACGGGAGGCTAGCGGGCCCCCCAGATACGCAGTATTTT.

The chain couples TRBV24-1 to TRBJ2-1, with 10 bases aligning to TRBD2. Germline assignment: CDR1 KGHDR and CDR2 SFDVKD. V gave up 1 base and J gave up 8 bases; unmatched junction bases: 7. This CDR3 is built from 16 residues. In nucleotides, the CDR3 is TGTGCCACCAGTGATTTTAGCGGGGGGCGTTTGGATGAGCAGTTCTTC. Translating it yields CATSDFSGGRLDEQFF.

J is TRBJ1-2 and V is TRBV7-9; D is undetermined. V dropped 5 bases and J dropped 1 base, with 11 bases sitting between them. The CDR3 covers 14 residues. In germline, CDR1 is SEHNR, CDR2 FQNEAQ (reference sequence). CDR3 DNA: TGTGCCAGCAGCGGTCGGGTCCTTAACTATGGCTACACCTTC. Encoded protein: CASSGRVLNYGYTF. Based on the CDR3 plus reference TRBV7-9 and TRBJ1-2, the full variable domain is DTGVSQNPRHKITKRGQNVTFRCDPISEHNRLYWYRQTLGQGPEFLTYFQNEAQLEKSRLLSDRFSAERPKGSFSTLEIQRTEQGDSAMYLCASSGRVLNYGYTFGSGTRLTVV.

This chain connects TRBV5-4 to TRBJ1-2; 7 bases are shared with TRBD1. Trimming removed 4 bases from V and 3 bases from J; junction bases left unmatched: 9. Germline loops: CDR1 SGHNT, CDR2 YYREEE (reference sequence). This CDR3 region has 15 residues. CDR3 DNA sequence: TGTGCCAGCAGCGTGGGAGGGGGCAGCTACTATGGCTACACCTTC. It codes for CASSVGGGSYYGYTF.

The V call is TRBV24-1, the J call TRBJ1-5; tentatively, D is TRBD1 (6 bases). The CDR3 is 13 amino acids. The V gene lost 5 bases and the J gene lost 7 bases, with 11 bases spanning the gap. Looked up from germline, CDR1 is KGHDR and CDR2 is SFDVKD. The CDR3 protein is CATSARGGQPQHF. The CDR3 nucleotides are TGTGCCACCAGTGCCCGAGGGGGACAGCCCCAGCATTTT.

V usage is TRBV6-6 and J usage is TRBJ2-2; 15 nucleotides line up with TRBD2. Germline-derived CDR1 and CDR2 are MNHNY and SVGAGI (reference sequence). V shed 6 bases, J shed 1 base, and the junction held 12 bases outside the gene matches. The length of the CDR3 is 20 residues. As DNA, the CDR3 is TGTGCCAGCAGCTCTGGACTAGCGGGGGGGCGTGATAGGAACACCGGGGAGCTGTTTTTT. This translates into CASSSGLAGGRDRNTGELFF.

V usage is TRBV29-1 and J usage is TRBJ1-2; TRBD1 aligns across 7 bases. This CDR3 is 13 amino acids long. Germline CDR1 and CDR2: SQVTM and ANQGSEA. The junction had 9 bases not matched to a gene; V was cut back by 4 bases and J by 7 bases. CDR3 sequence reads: CSVGTGLVGGYTF. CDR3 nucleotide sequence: TGCAGCGTTGGGACAGGCCTGGTAGGTGGCTACACCTTC.

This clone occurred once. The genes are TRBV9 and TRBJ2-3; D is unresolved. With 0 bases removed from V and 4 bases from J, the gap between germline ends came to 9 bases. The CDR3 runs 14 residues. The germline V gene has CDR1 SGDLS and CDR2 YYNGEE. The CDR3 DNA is TGTGCCAGCAGCGTAGGTGGAGACCCAGATACGCAGTATTTT. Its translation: CASSVGGDPDTQYF.

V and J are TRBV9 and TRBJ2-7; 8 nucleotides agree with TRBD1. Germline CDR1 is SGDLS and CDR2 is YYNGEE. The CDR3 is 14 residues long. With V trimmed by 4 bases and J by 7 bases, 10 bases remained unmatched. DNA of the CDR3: TGTGCCAGCAGCCCCGTTGACAGGGGCTTTGAGCAGTACTTC. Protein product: CASSPVDRGFEQYF.

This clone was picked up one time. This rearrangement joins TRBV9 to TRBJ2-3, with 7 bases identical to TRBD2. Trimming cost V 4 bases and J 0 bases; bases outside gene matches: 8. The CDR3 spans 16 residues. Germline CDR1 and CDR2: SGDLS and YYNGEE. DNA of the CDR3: TGTGCCAGCAGCCCCTATAGCGGGTTTAGCACAGATACGCAGTATTTT. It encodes CASSPYSGFSTDTQYF. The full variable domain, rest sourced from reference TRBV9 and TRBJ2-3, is DSGVTQTPKHLITATGQRVTLRCSPRSGDLSVYWYQQSLDQGLQFLIQYYNGEERAKGNILERFSAQQFPDLHSELNLSSLELGDSALYFCASSPYSGFSTDTQYFGPGTRLTVL.

The CDR3, as DNA: TGTGCCAGCAGCGTAGCCGCGAGCGGGGCTGGCGAGCAGTACTTC. Protein: CASSVAASGAGEQYF. The chain employs TRBV9 and TRBJ2-7, with TRBD2 matching 7 bases. Germline-derived CDR1 and CDR2 are SGDLS and YYNGEE. The J segment lost 6 bases and the V segment lost 0 bases, leaving 9 bases of the junction unmatched. The CDR3 loop spans 15 amino acids.

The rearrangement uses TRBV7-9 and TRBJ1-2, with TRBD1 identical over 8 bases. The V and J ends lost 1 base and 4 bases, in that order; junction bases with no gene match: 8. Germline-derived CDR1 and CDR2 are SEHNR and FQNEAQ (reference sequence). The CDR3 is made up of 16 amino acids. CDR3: CASSLGDRGVSYGYTF. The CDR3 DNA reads TGTGCCAGCAGCTTAGGCGACAGGGGTGTTAGCTATGGCTACACCTTC.